This entry concerns a single T cell receptor beta chain. The data are from a study of shared clonotypes between healthy human individuals. Methods used by the authors: For the immunoSEQ data, sequences were junction-only without quality scores, so filtering differed. Sequenced by immunoSEQ multiplex PCR; TCRdb stores in-frame clones only, minus some. V and J calls and clone size are as listed in that table; D and trimming were resolved from the DNA. The data show 1,500,000 or so clones, with 98% to 99% seen just once and 0.36% held by the top ten. Germline trimming cut 4 bases from V and 8 bases from J; bases unmatched to any gene: 7. The CDR3 has 14 residues. Germline V gene data show CDR1 as SNHLY and CDR2 as FYNNEI.

The sequenced material came from naive CD4+ T cells sorted from blood. As to subset: CD45RA+ positively selected. The sequence came from a man younger than 45 in good health. The chain recombines TRBV2 with TRBJ2-1; TRBD2 aligns across 8 bases. The CDR3 bases are TGTGCCAGCAGTGGACTAGCGTATATCTATGAGCAGTTCTTC. Translating gives CASSGLAYIYEQFF.